A single sample gave rise to the 13 T cell receptor beta chains below, sequenced in a study of blood T cell repertoires in COVID-19. Using immunoSEQ multiplex PCR, the repertoire was profiled, and TCRdb retains in-frame clones only, with some absent. In the table there are fewer than 400,000 clones, 80% to 90% of which are singletons. The source material was PBMCs or T cells enriched from blood (not recorded which). The receptors stem from a man aged 30 to 39 who had recovered from COVID-19.

The V call is TRBV5-1, the J call TRBJ2-1; TRBD2 is a possible D gene (5 bases). The CDR3 contains 15 residues. Germline CDR1 SGHRS, CDR2 YFSETQ. V was trimmed by 0 bases and J by 6 bases, leaving 13 bases between them. The CDR3, as DNA: TGCGCCAGCAGCTTGGCCCAACTAGTCGGCAATGAGCAGTTCTTC. Its protein is CASSLAQLVGNEQFF.

The chain joins TRBV5-6 to TRBJ1-2; D is unclear. Between the trimmed V and J ends, which lost 0 bases and 7 bases, there was a span of 16 bases. CDR1 is SGHDT, CDR2 YYEEEE, per germline. This CDR3 has 15 amino acids. DNA of the CDR3: TGTGCCAGCAGCTTGGACCCGGGGATGGTGGGTGGCTACACCTTC. Translated, it gives CASSLDPGMVGGYTF.

V usage is TRBV27 and J usage is TRBJ1-1; tentative D call: TRBD1 (6 bases). The CDR3 totals 14 residues. The V end was cut by 2 bases, the J end by 4 bases, with 11 bases between. Germline V gene sequence: CDR1 MNHEY, CDR2 SMNVEV (reference sequence). The CDR3 reads CASSLRLGGTEAFF. In DNA, the CDR3 is TGTGCCAGCAGTTTAAGGTTAGGGGGCACTGAAGCTTTCTTT.

The V call is TRBV9, the J call TRBJ2-1, with 11 bases that match TRBD2. CDR3 length: 15 amino acids. CDR1 SGDLS and CDR2 YYNGEE come from the germline V gene. The trim removed 3 bases at V and 7 bases at J, leaving 6 bases unmatched. CDR3 sequence reads: CASSATTSGENEQFF. For the CDR3, the DNA is TGTGCCAGCAGCGCGACGACTAGCGGGGAAAATGAGCAGTTCTTC.

This rearrangement joins TRBV3-1 (or the pseudogene TRBV3-2) to TRBJ1-1; D is uncertain. The CDR3 consists of 15 residues. V was cut by 0 bases and J by 5 bases, with 13 bases left in between. CDR1 is LGHDT and CDR2 is YNNKEL in the germline V gene (reference sequence). CDR3 amino acids: CASSQDLGGRTEAFF. DNA of the CDR3: TGTGCCAGCAGCCAAGATCTTGGAGGGAGGACTGAAGCTTTCTTT.

This chain joins TRBV7-8 and TRBJ2-7; 9 positions match TRBD1. Per the germline V gene, CDR1 is SGHVS and CDR2 is FQNEAQ. V shed 5 bases, J shed 6 bases, and the junction held 8 bases outside the gene matches. This CDR3 is built from 14 residues. CDR3 bases: TGTGCCAGCAGCGCCCGGGACAGGGCTTCCGAGCAGTACTTC. Amino acids: CASSARDRASEQYF.

The rearrangement joins TRBV27 to TRBJ2-7; D remains ambiguous. The CDR3 runs to 14 residues. With 0 bases removed from V and 3 bases from J, the gap between germline ends came to 9 bases. Per germline, CDR1 MNHEY and CDR2 SMNVEV (reference sequence). The CDR3 sequence is CASSLSGTNYEQYF. The CDR3 DNA follows: TGTGCCAGCAGTTTATCGGGCACCAACTACGAGCAGTACTTC.

The chain recombines TRBV11-2 with TRBJ2-1, with TRBD2 identical over 7 bases. The CDR3 has 17 residues. Germline loops: CDR1 SGHAT, CDR2 FQNNGV. Trimming took 1 base from V and 3 from J; bases not matched to a gene: 9. The CDR3 here is CASSLGDGGGDYNEQFF. CDR3 DNA: TGTGCCAGCAGCTTAGGAGATGGCGGGGGAGACTACAATGAGCAGTTCTTC.

This chain links TRBV30 with TRBJ2-2; TRBD2 agrees at 8 bases. The germline gives CDR1 GTSNPN, CDR2 SVGIG (reference sequence). V shed 3 bases, J shed 2 bases, and the junction held 17 bases outside the gene matches. The CDR3 runs to 19 residues. The CDR3 here is CAWRPTWRGGGHNTGELFF. The DNA of the CDR3 is TGTGCCTGGAGACCTACCTGGCGTGGCGGGGGGCATAACACCGGGGAGCTGTTTTTT.

This clone was counted only a few times. The chain couples TRBV2 to TRBJ1-2, with TRBD1 matching 10 bases. The CDR3 runs to 14 residues. Germline assignment: CDR1 SNHLY and CDR2 FYNNEI. V trimming: 5 bases; J trimming: 3 bases; junction bases outside the gene matches: 3. The CDR3 DNA follows: TGTGCCAGCAGTTCCGGGACAGGGGACTATGGCTACACCTTC. It specifies CASSSGTGDYGYTF.

The rearrangement uses TRBV11-1 and TRBJ2-1, with TRBD2 identical over 7 bases. J gave up 10 bases and V 3 bases, and 6 bases lay outside the gene matches. Germline-derived CDR1 and CDR2 are SGHAT and FQDESV (reference sequence). The CDR3 has 13 residues. The CDR3 nucleotides read TGTGCCAGCAGCTTTTTTGCGGGGGAGGAGCAGTTCTTC. Translation: CASSFFAGEEQFF.

The chain combines TRBV10-1 with TRBJ1-3, with TRBD1 identical over 7 bases. CDR1 and CDR2 from the germline V gene are WNHNN and SYGVQD (reference sequence). This CDR3 spans 17 amino acids. Trimming removed 0 bases from V and 0 bases from J; junction bases left unmatched: 5. CDR3 sequence: CASSESTGSNSGNTIYF. Here the CDR3 DNA reads TGCGCCAGCAGTGAGTCGACAGGGAGTAACTCTGGAAACACCATATATTTT.

The chain uses TRBV7-9 and TRBJ1-5; unclear D gene. Germline V lookup: CDR1 SEHNR, CDR2 FQNEAQ (reference sequence). CDR3 length: 12 residues. V lost 5 bases and J 2 bases, leaving 4 bases between the germline ends. The CDR3 sequence: CASSPGNQPQHF. The CDR3 nucleotides are TGTGCCAGCAGCCCAGGCAATCAGCCCCAGCATTTT.